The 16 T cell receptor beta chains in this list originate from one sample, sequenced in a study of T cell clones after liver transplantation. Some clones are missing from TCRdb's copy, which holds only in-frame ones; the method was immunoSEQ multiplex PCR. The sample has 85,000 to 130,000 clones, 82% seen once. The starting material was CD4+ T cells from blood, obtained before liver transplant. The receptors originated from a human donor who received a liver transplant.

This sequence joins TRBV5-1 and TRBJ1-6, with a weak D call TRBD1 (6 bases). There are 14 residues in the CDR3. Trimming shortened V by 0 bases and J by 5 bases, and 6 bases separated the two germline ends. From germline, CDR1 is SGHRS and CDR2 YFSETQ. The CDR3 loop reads CASSLAGDNSPLHF. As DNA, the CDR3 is TGCGCCAGCAGCTTGGCAGGGGATAATTCACCCCTCCACTTT.

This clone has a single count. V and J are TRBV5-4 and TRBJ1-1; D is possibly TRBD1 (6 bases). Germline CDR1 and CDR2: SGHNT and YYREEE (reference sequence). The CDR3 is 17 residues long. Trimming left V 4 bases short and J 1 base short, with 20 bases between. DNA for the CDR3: TGTGCCAGCAGCCCCCGTCAAAGGGGGGGGACGAACACTGAAGCTTTCTTT. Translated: CASSPRQRGGTNTEAFF.

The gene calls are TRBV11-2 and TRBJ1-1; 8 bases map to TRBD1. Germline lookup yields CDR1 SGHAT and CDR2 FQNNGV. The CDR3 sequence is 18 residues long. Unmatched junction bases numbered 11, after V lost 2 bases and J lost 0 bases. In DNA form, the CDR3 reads TGTGCCAGCAGCTTAATAGGGACAGGTCGTGGAGTGAACACTGAAGCTTTCTTT. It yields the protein CASSLIGTGRGVNTEAFF.

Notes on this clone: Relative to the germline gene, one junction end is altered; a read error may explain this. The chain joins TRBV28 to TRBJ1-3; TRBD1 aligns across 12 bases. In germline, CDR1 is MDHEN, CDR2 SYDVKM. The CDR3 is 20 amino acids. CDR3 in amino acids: CASRLSHGTGGNSRRNTIYF. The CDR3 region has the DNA TGTGCCAGCAGATTATCTCACGGGACAGGGGGCAACTCGCGTCGAAACACCATATATTTT. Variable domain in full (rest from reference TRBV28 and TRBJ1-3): DVKVTQSSRYLVKRTGEKVFLECVQDMDHENMFWYRQDPGLGLRLIYFSYDVKMKEKGDIPEGYSVSREKKERFSLILESASTNQTSMYLCASRLSHGTGGNSRRNTIYFGEGSWLTVV.

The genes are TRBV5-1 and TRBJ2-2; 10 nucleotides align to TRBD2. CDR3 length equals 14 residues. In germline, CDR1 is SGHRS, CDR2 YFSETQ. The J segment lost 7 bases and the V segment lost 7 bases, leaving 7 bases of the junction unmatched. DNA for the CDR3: TGCGCCAGCTCGGAACTAGCGGGAAACGGGGAGCTGTTTTTT. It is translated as CASSELAGNGELFF.

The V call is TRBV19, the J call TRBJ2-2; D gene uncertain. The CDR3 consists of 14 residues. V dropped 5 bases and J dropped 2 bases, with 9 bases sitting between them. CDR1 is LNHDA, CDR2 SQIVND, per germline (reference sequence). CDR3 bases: TGTGCCAGTAGTCCACCAGGTAACACCGGGGAGCTGTTTTTT. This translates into CASSPPGNTGELFF.

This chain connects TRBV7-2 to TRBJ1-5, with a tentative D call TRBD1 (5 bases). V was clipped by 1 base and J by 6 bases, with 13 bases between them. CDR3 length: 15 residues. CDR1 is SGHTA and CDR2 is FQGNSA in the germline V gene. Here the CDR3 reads CASSLERRGGQPQHF. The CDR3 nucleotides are TGTGCCAGCAGCTTAGAAAGACGGGGCGGTCAGCCCCAGCATTTT.

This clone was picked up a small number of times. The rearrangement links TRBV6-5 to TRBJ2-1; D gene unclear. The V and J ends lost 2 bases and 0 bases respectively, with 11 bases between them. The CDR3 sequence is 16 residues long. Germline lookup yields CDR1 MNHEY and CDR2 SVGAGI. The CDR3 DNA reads TGTGCCAGCAGTTACACACGGGCAGGCTCCTACAATGAGCAGTTCTTC. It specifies CASSYTRAGSYNEQFF.

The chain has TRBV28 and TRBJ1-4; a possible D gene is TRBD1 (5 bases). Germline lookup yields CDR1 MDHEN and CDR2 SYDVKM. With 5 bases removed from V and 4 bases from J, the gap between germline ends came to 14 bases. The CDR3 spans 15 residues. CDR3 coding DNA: TGTGCCAGCAGTAAAGGGGCAGGGAGTAATGAAAAACTGTTTTTT. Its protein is CASSKGAGSNEKLFF.

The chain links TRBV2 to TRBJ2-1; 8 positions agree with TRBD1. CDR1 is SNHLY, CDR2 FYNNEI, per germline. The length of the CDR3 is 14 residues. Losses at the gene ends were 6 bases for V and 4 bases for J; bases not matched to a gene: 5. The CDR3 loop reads CASSLQGVYNEQFF. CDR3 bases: TGTGCCAGCAGCCTACAGGGGGTTTACAATGAGCAGTTCTTC. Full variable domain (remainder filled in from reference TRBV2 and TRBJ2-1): EPEVTQTPSHQVTQMGQEVILRCVPISNHLYFYWYRQILGQKVEFLVSFYNNEISEKSEIFDDQFSVERPDGSNFTLKIRSTKLEDSAMYFCASSLQGVYNEQFFGPGTRLTVL.

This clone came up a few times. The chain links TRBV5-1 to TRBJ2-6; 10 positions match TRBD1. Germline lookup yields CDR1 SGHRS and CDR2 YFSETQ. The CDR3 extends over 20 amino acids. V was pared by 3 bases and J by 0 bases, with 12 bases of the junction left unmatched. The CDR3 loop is CASSSNPGQGISSGANVLTF. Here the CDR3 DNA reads TGCGCCAGCAGCTCTAACCCGGGACAGGGGATAAGCTCTGGGGCCAACGTCCTGACTTTC.

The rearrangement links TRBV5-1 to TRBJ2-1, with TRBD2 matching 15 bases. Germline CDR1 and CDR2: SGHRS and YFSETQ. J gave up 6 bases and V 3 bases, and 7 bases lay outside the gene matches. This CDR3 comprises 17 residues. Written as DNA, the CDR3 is TGCGCCAGCAGCTCCGGACTAGCGGGAGGGCCCGGCAATGAGCAGTTCTTC. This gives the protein CASSSGLAGGPGNEQFF.

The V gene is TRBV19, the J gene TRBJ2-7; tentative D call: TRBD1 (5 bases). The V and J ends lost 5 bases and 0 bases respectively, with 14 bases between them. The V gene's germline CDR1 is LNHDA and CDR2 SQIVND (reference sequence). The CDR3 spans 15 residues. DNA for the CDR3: TGTGCCAGTAGTCAATACAGGACCGCCTCCTACGAGCAGTACTTC. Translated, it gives CASSQYRTASYEQYF.

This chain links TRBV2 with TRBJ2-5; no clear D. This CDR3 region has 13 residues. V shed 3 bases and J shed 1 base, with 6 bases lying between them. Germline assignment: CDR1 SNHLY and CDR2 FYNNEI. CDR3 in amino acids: CASSEWGQETQYF. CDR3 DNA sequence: TGTGCCAGCAGTGAGTGGGGCCAAGAGACCCAGTACTTC.

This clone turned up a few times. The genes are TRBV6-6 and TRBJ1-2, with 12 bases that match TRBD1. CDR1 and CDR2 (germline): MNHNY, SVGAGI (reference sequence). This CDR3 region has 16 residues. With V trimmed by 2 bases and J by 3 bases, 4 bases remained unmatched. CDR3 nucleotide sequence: TGTGCCAGCAGTTACATGGGACAGGGGGCGGACTATGGCTACACCTTC. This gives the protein CASSYMGQGADYGYTF.

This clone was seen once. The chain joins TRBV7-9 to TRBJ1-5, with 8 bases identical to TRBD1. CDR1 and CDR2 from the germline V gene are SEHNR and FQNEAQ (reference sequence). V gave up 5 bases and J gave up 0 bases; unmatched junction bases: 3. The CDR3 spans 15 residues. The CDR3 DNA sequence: TGTGCCAGCAGCCCGGACAGGGCTAGCAATCAGCCCCAGCATTTT. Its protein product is CASSPDRASNQPQHF. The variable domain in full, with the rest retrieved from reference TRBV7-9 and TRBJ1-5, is DTGVSQNPRHKITKRGQNVTFRCDPISEHNRLYWYRQTLGQGPEFLTYFQNEAQLEKSRLLSDRFSAERPKGSFSTLEIQRTEQGDSAMYLCASSPDRASNQPQHFGDGTRLSIL.